The present T cell receptor beta chain was sequenced within a study of blood T cell repertoires in COVID-19. The CDR3 length is 14 residues. The germline V gene encodes CDR1 SEHNR and CDR2 FQNEAQ (reference sequence). Trimming took 4 bases from V and 5 from J, leaving 14 bases between them. Sequencing was performed with immunoSEQ multiplex PCR; in TCRdb, only in-frame clones are kept and a portion is missing. There are about 250,000 clones in the sample; about four fifths occur only once, and around 3.5% lies in the top ten. This sequence originates from a man aged 50 or older who had recovered from COVID-19. The genes are TRBV7-9 and TRBJ2-5, with a possible D match to TRBD2 (5 bases). The sequencing input was PBMCs or T cells enriched from blood (not recorded which). The CDR3 region has the DNA TGTGCCAGCAGCTCCCTCCCCCGAGGGGAGACCCAGTACTTC. This codes for CASSSLPRGETQYF.